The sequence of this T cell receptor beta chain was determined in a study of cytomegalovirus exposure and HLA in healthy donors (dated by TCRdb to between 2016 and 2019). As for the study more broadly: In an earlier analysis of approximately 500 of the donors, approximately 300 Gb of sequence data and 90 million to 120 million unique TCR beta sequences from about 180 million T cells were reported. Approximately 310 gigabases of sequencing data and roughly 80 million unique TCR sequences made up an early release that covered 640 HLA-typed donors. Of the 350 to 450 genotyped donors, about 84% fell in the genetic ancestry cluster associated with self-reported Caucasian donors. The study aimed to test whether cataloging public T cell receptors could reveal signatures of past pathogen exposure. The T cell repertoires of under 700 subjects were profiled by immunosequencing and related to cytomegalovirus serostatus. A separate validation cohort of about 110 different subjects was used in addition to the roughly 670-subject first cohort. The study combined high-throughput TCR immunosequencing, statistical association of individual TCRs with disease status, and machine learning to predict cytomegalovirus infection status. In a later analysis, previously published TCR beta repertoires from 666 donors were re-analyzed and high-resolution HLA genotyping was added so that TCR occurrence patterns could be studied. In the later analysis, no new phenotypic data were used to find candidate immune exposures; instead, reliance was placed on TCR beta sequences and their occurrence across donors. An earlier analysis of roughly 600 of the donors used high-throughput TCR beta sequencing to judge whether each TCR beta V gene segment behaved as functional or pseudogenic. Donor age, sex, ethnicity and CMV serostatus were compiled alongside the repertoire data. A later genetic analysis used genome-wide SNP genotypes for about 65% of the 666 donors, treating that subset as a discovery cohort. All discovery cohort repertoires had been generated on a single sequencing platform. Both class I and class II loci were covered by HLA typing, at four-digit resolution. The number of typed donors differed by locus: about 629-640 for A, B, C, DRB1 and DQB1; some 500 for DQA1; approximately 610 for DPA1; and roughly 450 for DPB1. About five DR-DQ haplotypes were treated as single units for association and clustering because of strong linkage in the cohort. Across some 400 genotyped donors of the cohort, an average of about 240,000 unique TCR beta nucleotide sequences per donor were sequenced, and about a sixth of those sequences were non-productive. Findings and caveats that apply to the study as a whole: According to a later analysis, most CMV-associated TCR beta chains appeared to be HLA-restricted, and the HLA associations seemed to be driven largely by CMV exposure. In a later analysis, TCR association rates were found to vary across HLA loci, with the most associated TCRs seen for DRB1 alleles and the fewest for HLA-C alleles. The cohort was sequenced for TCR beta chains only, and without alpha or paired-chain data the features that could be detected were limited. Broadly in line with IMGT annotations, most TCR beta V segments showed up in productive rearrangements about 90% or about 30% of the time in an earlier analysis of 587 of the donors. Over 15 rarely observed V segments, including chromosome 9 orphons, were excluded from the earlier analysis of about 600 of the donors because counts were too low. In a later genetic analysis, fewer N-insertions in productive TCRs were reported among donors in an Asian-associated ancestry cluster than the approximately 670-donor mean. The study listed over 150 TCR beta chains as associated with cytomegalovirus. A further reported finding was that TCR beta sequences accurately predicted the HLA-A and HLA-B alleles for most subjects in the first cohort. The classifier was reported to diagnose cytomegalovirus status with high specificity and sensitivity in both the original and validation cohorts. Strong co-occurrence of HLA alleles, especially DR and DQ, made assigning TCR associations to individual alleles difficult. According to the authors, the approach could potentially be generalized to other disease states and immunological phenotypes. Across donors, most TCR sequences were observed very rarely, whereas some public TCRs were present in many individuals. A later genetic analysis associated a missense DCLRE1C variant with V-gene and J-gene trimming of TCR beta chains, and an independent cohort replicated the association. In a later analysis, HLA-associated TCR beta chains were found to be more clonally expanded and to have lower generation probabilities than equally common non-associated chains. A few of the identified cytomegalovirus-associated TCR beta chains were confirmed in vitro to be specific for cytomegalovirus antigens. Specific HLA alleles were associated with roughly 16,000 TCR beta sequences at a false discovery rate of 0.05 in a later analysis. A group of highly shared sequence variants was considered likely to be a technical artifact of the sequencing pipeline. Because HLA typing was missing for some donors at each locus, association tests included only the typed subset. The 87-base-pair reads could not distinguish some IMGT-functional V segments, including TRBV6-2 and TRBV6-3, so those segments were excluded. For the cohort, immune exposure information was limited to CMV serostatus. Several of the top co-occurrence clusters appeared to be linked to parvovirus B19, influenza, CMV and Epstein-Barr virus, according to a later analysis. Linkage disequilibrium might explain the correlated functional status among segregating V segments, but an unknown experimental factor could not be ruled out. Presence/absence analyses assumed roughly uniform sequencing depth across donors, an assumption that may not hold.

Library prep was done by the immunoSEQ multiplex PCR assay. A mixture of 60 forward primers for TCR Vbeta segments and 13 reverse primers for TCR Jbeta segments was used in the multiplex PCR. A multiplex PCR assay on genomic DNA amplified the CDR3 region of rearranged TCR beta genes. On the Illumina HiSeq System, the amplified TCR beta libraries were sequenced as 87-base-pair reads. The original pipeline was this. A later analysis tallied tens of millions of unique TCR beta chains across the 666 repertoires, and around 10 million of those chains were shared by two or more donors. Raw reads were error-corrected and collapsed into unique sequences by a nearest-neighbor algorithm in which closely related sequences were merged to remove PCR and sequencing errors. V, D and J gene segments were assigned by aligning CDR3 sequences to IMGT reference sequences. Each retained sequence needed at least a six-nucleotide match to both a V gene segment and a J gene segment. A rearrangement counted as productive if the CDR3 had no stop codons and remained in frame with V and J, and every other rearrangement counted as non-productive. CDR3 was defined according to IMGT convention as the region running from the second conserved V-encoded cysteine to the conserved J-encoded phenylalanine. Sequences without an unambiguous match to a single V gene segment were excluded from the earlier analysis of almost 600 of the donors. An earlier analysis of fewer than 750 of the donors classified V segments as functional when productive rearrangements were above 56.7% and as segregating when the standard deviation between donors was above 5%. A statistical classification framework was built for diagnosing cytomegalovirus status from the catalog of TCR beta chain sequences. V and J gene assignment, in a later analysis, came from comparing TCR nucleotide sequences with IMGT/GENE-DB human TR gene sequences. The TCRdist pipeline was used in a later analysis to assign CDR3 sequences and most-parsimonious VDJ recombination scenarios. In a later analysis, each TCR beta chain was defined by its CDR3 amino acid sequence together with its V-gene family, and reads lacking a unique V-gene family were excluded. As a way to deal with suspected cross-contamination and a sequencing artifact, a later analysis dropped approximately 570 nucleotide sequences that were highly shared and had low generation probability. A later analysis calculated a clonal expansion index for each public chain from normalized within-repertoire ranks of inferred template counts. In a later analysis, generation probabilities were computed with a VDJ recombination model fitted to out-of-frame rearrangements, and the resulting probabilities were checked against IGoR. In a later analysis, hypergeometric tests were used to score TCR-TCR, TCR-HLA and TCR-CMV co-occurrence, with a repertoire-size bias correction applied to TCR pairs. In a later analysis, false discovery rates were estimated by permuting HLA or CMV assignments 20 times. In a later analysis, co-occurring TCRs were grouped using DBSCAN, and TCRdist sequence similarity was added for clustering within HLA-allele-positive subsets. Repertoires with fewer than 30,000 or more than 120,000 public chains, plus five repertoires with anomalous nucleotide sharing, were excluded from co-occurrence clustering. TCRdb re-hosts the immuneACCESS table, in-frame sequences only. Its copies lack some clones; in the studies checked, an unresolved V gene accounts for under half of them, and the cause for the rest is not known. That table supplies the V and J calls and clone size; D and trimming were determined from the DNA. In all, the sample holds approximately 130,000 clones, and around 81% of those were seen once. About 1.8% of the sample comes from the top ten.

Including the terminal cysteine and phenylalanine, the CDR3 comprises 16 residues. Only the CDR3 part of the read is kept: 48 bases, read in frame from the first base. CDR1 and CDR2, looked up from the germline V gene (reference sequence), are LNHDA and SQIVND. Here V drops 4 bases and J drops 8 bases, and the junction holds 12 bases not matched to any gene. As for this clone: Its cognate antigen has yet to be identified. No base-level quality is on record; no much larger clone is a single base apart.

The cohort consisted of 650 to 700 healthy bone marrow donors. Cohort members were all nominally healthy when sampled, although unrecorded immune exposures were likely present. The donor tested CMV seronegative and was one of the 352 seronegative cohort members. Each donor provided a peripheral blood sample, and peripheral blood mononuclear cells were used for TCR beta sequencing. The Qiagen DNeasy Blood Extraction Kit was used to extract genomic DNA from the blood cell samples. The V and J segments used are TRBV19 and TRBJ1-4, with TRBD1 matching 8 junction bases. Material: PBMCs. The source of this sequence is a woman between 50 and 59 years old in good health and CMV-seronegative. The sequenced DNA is TGTGCCAGTAGTACCTACTCGACAGGGGCTTCGGAAAAACTGTTTTTT. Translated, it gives CASSTYSTGASEKLFF.